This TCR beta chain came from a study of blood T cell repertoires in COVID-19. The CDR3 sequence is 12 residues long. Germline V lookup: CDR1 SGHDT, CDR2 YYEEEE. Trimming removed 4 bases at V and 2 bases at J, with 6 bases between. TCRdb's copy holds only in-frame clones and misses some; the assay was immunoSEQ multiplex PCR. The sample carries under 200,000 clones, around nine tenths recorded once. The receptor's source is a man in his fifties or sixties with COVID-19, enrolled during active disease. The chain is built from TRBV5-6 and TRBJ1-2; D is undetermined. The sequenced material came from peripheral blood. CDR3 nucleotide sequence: TGTGCCAGCAGCGTACAGAACTATGGCTACACCTTC. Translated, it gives CASSVQNYGYTF. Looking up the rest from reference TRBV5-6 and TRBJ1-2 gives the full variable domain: DAGVTQSPTHLIKTRGQQVTLRCSPKSGHDTVSWYQQALGQGPQFIFQYYEEEERQRGNFPDRFSGHQFPNYSSELNVNALLLGDSALYLCASSVQNYGYTFGSGTRLTVV.